These 27 T cell receptor beta chains share one sample of origin, sequenced in a study of blood T cells in healthy people across ages. Alongside a J-beta primer mix, a sample-barcoded 5' primer served in a second PCR lasting about 6 to 12 cycles. MiXCR was run by TCRdb on the 5' RACE reads, yielding one entry per CDR3 protein. The sample has 850,000 to 1,100,000 distinct CDR3 sequences; around two fifths are singletons. The sample taken for sequencing was blood. All receptors derive from a man aged 18 to 30 in good health.

The V call is TRBV7-9, the J call TRBJ1-2; D gene ambiguous. This CDR3 has 15 amino acids. Germline V CDR1 and CDR2: SEHNR, FQNEAQ (reference sequence). V was shortened by 5 bases and J by 4 bases, with 17 bases between the two germline ends. This chain's CDR3 is CASSGLERDLYGYTF. For the CDR3, the DNA is TGTGCCAGCAGCGGCCTCGAGAGGGATCTCTATGGCTACACCTTC.

A few counts support this clonotype. The chain uses TRBV5-1 and TRBJ2-2; 7 bases fit TRBD1. The CDR3 consists of 15 residues. Germline loops: CDR1 SGHRS, CDR2 YFSETQ. J was trimmed by 7 bases and V by 1 base; bases with no gene match: 7. The CDR3 DNA reads as TGCGCCAGCAGCTTGACAGGGGACGGTGTCGGGGAGCTGTTTTTT. It encodes CASSLTGDGVGELFF.

This clonotype has just a few counts. The chain is built from TRBV3-1 and TRBJ2-7, with 7 bases that match TRBD1. The junction had 2 bases not matched to a gene; V was cut back by 3 bases and J by 6 bases. Germline V gene sequence: CDR1 LGHDT, CDR2 YNNKEL (reference sequence). This CDR3 region has 12 residues. The CDR3 nucleotides read TGTGCCAGCAGCCACAACAGGGGCGAGCAGTACTTC. Amino acids: CASSHNRGEQYF.

This rearrangement joins TRBV7-6 to TRBJ2-5, with D possibly matching TRBD2 (6 bases). Per the germline V gene, CDR1 is SGHVS and CDR2 is FNYEAQ. The V end lost 8 bases, the J end lost 2 bases, and 15 bases lay between the germline ends. This CDR3 has 14 residues. The CDR3 bases are TGTGCCAGCCGGAGACTAGGAACTCAAGAGACCCAGTACTTC. It encodes CASRRLGTQETQYF.

This clonotype has just a few counts. V and J are TRBV12-3 or TRBV12-4 and TRBJ2-3; 8 nucleotides match TRBD2. This CDR3 comprises 16 residues. V lost 2 bases and J lost 1; bases outside the gene matches: 5. Here the CDR3 DNA reads TGTGCCAGCAGTTTAAATGCGCGGGGGGGCACAGATACGCAGTATTTT. Its translation: CASSLNARGGTDTQYF.

The rearrangement joins TRBV4-2 to TRBJ2-1; D ambiguous. CDR3 length: 11 amino acids. CDR1 and CDR2 (germline): LGHNA, YNFKEQ. V gave up 6 bases and J gave up 7 bases, with 7 bases separating them. The CDR3 here is CASRSQNEQFF. CDR3 nucleotide sequence: TGTGCCAGCAGAAGCCAAAATGAGCAGTTCTTC.

This chain links TRBV20-1 with TRBJ1-1; TRBD1 is a possible D gene (5 bases). Germline CDR1 reads DFQATT; CDR2 reads SNEGSKA (reference sequence). CDR3 size: 14 residues. V was trimmed by 6 bases and J by 3 bases, leaving 17 bases between them. CDR3 amino acids: CSARRSTEDTEAFF. The CDR3 DNA sequence: TGCAGTGCCCGGCGGTCGACAGAGGACACTGAAGCTTTCTTT.

This rearrangement joins TRBV3-1 to TRBJ1-4; TRBD1 matches at 7 bases. CDR3 size: 17 residues. Germline assignment: CDR1 LGHDT and CDR2 YNNKEL (reference sequence). With V trimmed by 1 base and J by 7 bases, 12 bases remained unmatched. In nucleotides, the CDR3 is TGTGCCAGCAGCCAAGTGAATATGAGGGGGCAGGGTGAAAAACTGTTTTTT. Translated, it gives CASSQVNMRGQGEKLFF.

The genes are TRBV20-1 and TRBJ1-5, with D perhaps TRBD1 (6 bases). CDR1 is DFQATT and CDR2 is SNEGSKA in the germline V gene (reference sequence). The V and J ends lost 3 bases and 4 bases respectively, with 10 bases between them. This CDR3 contains 13 residues. This CDR3 reads CSARGHRNQPQHF. CDR3 in DNA: TGCAGTGCTAGGGGACACCGGAATCAGCCCCAGCATTTT.

There are a few counts of this clonotype. V usage is TRBV7-2 and J usage is TRBJ2-5; weak D call: TRBD2 (5 bases). Germline V CDR1 and CDR2: SGHTA, FQGNSA. V was pared by 1 base and J by 4 bases, with 10 bases between. CDR3 length: 14 amino acids. CDR3: CASSLVVRGETQYF. For the CDR3, the DNA is TGTGCCAGCAGCTTAGTTGTTCGGGGAGAGACCCAGTACTTC.

The chain employs TRBV9 and TRBJ2-1; a possible D gene is TRBD2 (5 bases). V was cut by 2 bases and J by 8 bases, with 14 bases left in between. The CDR3 totals 14 residues. Germline V gene sequence: CDR1 SGDLS, CDR2 YYNGEE. CDR3 DNA: TGTGCCAGCAGCGTTGAGGGATCCACCGATGAGCAGTTCTTC. It encodes CASSVEGSTDEQFF. Based on the CDR3 plus reference TRBV9 and TRBJ2-1, the full variable domain is DSGVTQTPKHLITATGQRVTLRCSPRSGDLSVYWYQQSLDQGLQFLIQYYNGEERAKGNILERFSAQQFPDLHSELNLSSLELGDSALYFCASSVEGSTDEQFFGPGTRLTVL.

The chain couples TRBV3-1 to TRBJ2-3; no definite D call. The CDR3 covers 14 residues. Deletions cut 0 bases from V and 2 bases from J, with 6 bases between. CDR1 is LGHDT and CDR2 is YNNKEL in the germline V gene (reference sequence). The DNA of the CDR3 is TGTGCCAGCAGCCAAGATACCACCACAGATACGCAGTATTTT. It yields the protein CASSQDTTTDTQYF.

A few counts support this clonotype. J is TRBJ2-1 and V is TRBV7-3, with D hard to call. V dropped 0 bases and J dropped 6 bases, with 12 bases sitting between them. This CDR3 region has 15 residues. Germline V gene data show CDR1 as SGHTA and CDR2 as FQGTGA. CDR3 nucleotide sequence: TGTGCCAGCAGCTTAACGTTCGGGCCGTTCAATGAGCAGTTCTTC. This translates into CASSLTFGPFNEQFF.

The chain joins TRBV3-1 to TRBJ2-6, with no clear D. V was cut by 4 bases and J by 0 bases, with 10 bases left in between. The CDR3 sequence is 16 residues long. The V gene's germline CDR1 is LGHDT and CDR2 YNNKEL (reference sequence). This chain's CDR3 is CASSPLNPSGANVLTF. The CDR3 DNA reads TGTGCCAGCAGCCCCCTAAACCCCTCTGGGGCCAACGTCCTGACTTTC.

This clonotype turned up a few times. This chain uses TRBV27 with TRBJ2-2; a weak D match, TRBD1 (6 bases). Trimming took 6 bases from V and 3 from J, leaving 11 bases between them. Germline V gene sequence: CDR1 MNHEY, CDR2 SMNVEV (reference sequence). The CDR3 extends over 14 amino acids. The DNA for the CDR3 is TGTGCCAGCAGCATTACAGGGTACACCGGGGAGCTGTTTTTT. The encoded protein is CASSITGYTGELFF.

Of note for this clonotype: A much larger clone differs from this one at a single base, so this may be a read error. J is TRBJ2-7 and V is TRBV20-1; 8 positions agree with TRBD2. V lost 4 bases, J lost 7 bases, and 15 bases stayed unmatched. The CDR3 is made up of 15 amino acids. Germline-derived CDR1 and CDR2 are DFQATT and SNEGSKA (reference sequence). The CDR3 region is CSAKNSKRGYNEQYF. As DNA, the CDR3 is TGCAGTGCTAAGAACTCCAAGCGGGGGTACAATGAGCAGTACTTC.

This clonotype turned up a few times. The chain combines TRBV20-1 with TRBJ2-3, with a possible D match to TRBD2 (5 bases). The CDR3 is 14 amino acids. Trimming shortened V by 3 bases and J by 1 base, and 11 bases separated the two germline ends. The germline gives CDR1 DFQATT, CDR2 SNEGSKA (reference sequence). This CDR3 reads CSASVLAGTDTQYF. CDR3 nucleotide sequence: TGCAGTGCTAGCGTCCTAGCAGGCACAGATACGCAGTATTTT.

There are a few counts of this clonotype. The gene calls are TRBV28 and TRBJ2-1; 7 nucleotides align to TRBD1. The CDR3 is 17 amino acids. Germline assignment: CDR1 MDHEN and CDR2 SYDVKM. V trimming: 6 bases; J trimming: 3 bases; junction bases outside the gene matches: 14. The CDR3 loop reads CASSIIRDRVLYNEQFF. The CDR3 nucleotides read TGTGCCAGCAGCATAATCCGGGACAGAGTTCTCTACAATGAGCAGTTCTTC.

J is TRBJ2-3 and V is TRBV6-1; tentative D call: TRBD1 (6 bases). V lost 4 bases, J lost 6 bases, and 20 bases lay in between. The CDR3 extends over 16 amino acids. The germline gives CDR1 MNHNS, CDR2 SASEGT. In DNA form, the CDR3 reads TGTGCCAGCAGTGGCCCTAGCAGGGGCTCAAAGGATACGCAGTATTTT. Translated, it gives CASSGPSRGSKDTQYF.

This clonotype was seen many times. The chain is built from TRBV12-3 or TRBV12-4 and TRBJ2-3; no firm D call. V was pared by 6 bases and J by 5 bases, with 6 bases between. The length of the CDR3 is 11 residues. The chain's CDR3 is CASSFEDTQYF. The CDR3 DNA reads as TGTGCCAGCAGCTTTGAAGATACGCAGTATTTT.

This clonotype was detected a few times. The genes are TRBV12-3 or TRBV12-4 and TRBJ1-4; TRBD1 aligns across 7 bases. The CDR3 sequence is 14 residues long. V lost 6 bases, J lost 6 bases, and 7 bases stayed unmatched. DNA for the CDR3: TGTGCCAGCAGGCTGACAGGGATCGATGAAAAACTGTTTTTT. Its translation: CASRLTGIDEKLFF.

This clonotype was detected only a few times. This sequence joins TRBV6-6 and TRBJ2-7; D is perhaps TRBD1 (5 bases). Germline V lookup: CDR1 MNHNY, CDR2 SVGAGI (reference sequence). CDR3 length equals 12 residues. Trimming stripped 0 bases from V and 7 bases from J, with 7 bases between. CDR3 coding DNA: TGTGCCAGCAGTTACTCAGGGGAAGAGCAGTACTTC. It encodes CASSYSGEEQYF.

This clonotype has a handful of counts. The chain recombines TRBV7-2 with TRBJ1-4; no clear D. Trimming removed 0 bases at V and 10 bases at J, with 15 bases between. CDR3 length: 15 amino acids. The germline gives CDR1 SGHTA, CDR2 FQGNSA. CDR3: CASSLAAGEFGKLFF. CDR3 in DNA: TGTGCCAGCAGCTTAGCGGCCGGGGAATTCGGAAAACTGTTTTTT. The variable domain in full, completed from reference TRBV7-2 and TRBJ1-4, reads GAGVSQSPSNKVTEKGKDVELRCDPISGHTALYWYRQSLGQGLEFLIYFQGNSAPDKSGLPSDRFSAERTGGSVSTLTIQRTQQEDSAVYLCASSLAAGEFGKLFFGSGTQLSVL.

The rearrangement joins TRBV20-1 to TRBJ2-4; D uncertain. The J call may be incorrect, as the DNA end agrees better with TRBJ2-7. Germline lookup yields CDR1 DFQATT and CDR2 SNEGSKA (reference sequence). This CDR3 is built from 13 residues. The CDR3 is CSARGWQSYEQYF. The CDR3 region has the DNA TGCAGTGCTAGAGGGTGGCAGTCCTACGAGCAGTACTTC.

The rearrangement uses TRBV2 and TRBJ1-6; TRBD1 matches 10 bases. The V and J ends lost 2 bases and 8 bases, in that order; junction bases with no gene match: 3. The CDR3 spans 15 residues. CDR1 SNHLY and CDR2 FYNNEI come from the germline V gene. The CDR3 sequence: CASSERGQGYSPLHF. CDR3 bases: TGTGCCAGCAGTGAAAGGGGACAGGGGTATTCACCCCTCCACTTT.

This clonotype was counted a few times. This rearrangement joins TRBV4-3 to TRBJ2-7; weak D call: TRBD1 (5 bases). V lost 0 bases and J 3 bases, leaving 12 bases between the germline ends. In germline, CDR1 is LGHNA, CDR2 YSLEER. The CDR3 is 15 residues long. The CDR3 nucleotides read TGCGCCAGCAGCCAAGATAACAACAGGCTCTACGAGCAGTACTTC. This translates into CASSQDNNRLYEQYF.

The chain is built from TRBV2 and TRBJ2-1; tentatively, D is TRBD1 (6 bases). CDR3 size: 14 residues. The V and J ends lost 3 bases and 5 bases respectively, with 11 bases between them. In germline, CDR1 is SNHLY, CDR2 FYNNEI. Here the CDR3 DNA reads TGTGCCAGCAGTGACGGACAGAAACACAATGAGCAGTTCTTC. This codes for CASSDGQKHNEQFF.